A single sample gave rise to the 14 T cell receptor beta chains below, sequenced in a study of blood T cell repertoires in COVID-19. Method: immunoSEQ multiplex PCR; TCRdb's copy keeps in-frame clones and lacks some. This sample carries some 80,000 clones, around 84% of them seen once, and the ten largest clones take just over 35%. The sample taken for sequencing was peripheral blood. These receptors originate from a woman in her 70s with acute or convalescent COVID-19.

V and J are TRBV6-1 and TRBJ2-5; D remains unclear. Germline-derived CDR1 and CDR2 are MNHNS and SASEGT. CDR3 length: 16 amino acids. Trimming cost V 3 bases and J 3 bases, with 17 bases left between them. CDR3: CASSESFALTEETQYF. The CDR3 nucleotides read TGTGCCAGCAGTGAGAGTTTTGCCCTCACGGAAGAGACCCAGTACTTC.

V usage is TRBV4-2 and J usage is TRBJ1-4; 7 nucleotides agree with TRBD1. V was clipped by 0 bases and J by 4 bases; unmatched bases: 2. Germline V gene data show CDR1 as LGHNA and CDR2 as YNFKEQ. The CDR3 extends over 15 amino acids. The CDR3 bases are TGTGCCAGCAGCCAAGAGGGACAGTATAATGAAAAACTGTTTTTT. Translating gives CASSQEGQYNEKLFF.

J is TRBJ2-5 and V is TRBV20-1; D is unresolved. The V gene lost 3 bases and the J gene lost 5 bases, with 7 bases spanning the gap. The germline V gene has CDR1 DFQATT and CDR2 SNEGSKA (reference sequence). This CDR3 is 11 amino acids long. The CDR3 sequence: CSASPRETQYF. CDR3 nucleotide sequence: TGCAGTGCTAGCCCACGGGAGACCCAGTACTTC.

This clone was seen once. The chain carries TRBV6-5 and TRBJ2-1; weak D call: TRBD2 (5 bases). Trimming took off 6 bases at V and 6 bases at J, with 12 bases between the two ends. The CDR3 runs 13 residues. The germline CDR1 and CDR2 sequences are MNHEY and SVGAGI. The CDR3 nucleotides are TGTGCCAGCAGCCGGAGGCTGGGCAATGAGCAGTTCTTC. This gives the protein CASSRRLGNEQFF.

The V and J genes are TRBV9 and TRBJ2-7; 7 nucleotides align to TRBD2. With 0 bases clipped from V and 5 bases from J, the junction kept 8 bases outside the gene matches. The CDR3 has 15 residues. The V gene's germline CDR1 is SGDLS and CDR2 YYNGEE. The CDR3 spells CASSVGGGSNNEQYF. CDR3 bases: TGTGCCAGCAGCGTAGGAGGCGGGAGTAACAACGAGCAGTACTTC.

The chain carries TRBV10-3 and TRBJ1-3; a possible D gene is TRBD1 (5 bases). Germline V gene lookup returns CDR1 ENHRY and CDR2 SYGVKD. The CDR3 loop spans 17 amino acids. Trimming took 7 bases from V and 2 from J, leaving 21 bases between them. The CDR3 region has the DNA TGTGCCATCATCACACAAAGCAGGGCCGTTGCTGGAAACACCATATATTTT. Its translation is CAIITQSRAVAGNTIYF.

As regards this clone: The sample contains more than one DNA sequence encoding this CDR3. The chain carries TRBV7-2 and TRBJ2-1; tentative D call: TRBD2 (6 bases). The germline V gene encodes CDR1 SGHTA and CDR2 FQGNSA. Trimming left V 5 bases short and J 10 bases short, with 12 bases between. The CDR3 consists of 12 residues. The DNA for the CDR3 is TGTGCCAGCAGCCCGACTAGAGGCGAGCAGTTCTTC. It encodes CASSPTRGEQFF.

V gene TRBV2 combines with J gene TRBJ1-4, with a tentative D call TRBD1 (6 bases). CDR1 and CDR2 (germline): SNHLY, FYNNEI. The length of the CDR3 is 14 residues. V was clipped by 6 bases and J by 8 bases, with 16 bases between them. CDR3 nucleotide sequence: TGTGCCAGCAGGCCGCACAGGGCGGGCGAAAAACTGTTTTTT. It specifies CASRPHRAGEKLFF.

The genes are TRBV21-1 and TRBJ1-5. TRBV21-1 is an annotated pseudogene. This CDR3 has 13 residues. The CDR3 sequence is CASSRAGGQPQHF. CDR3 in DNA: TGTGCCAGCAGCAGGGCGGGGGGTCAGCCCCAGCATTTT.

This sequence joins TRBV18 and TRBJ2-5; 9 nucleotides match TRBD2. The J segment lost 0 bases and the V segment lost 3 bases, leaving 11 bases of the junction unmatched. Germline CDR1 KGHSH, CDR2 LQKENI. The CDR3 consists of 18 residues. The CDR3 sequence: CASSPRPGLATNQETQYF. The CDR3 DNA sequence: TGTGCCAGCTCACCGAGGCCAGGACTAGCGACCAACCAAGAGACCCAGTACTTC.

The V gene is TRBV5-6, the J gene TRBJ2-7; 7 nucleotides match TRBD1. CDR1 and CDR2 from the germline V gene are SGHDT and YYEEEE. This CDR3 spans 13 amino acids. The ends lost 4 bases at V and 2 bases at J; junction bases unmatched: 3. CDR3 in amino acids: CASSLDRAYEQYF. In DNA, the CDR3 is TGTGCCAGCAGCCTAGACAGGGCCTACGAGCAGTACTTC.

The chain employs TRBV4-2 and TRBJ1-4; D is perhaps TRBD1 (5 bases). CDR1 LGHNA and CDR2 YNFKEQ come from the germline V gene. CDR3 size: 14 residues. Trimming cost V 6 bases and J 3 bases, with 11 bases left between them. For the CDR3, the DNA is TGTGCCAGCAGACAGGCGGGACCTAATGAAAAACTGTTTTTT. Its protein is CASRQAGPNEKLFF.

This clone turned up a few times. The CDR3 DNA is TGTGCCAGCAGCTTAGGACTCAACACAGATACGCAGTATTTT. The encoded protein is CASSLGLNTDTQYF. This chain links TRBV11-3 with TRBJ2-3; D is ambiguous. Between the trimmed V and J ends, which lost 1 base and 2 bases, there was a span of 7 bases. This CDR3 spans 14 amino acids. The V gene's germline CDR1 is SGHNT and CDR2 YENEEA.

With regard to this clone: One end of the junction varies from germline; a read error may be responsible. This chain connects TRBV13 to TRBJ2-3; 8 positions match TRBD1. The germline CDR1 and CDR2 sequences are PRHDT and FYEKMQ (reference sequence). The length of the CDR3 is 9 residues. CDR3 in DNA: TGTGCCAGCAGCGAGACAGGGGTTTTT. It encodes CASSETGVF.